This T cell receptor beta chain is drawn from a study of T cell changes during pregnancy in multiple sclerosis. CDR1 and CDR2 (germline): MNHEY, SVGAGI. This CDR3 contains 15 residues. V was pared by 8 bases and J by 4 bases, with 17 bases between. Using immunoSEQ multiplex PCR, the repertoire was profiled, and TCRdb retains in-frame clones only, with some absent. The sample yields 100,000 or so clones, around 90% seen once. This TCR derives from a female donor with multiple sclerosis, enrolled in a pregnancy study. The chain links TRBV6-5 to TRBJ2-2; D perhaps matches TRBD1 (6 bases). This specimen consisted of peripheral blood, obtained in the second trimester of pregnancy. CDR3 amino acids: CASWLEQGGTGELFF. The CDR3 nucleotides read TGTGCCAGCTGGTTAGAACAGGGCGGCACCGGGGAGCTGTTTTTT.